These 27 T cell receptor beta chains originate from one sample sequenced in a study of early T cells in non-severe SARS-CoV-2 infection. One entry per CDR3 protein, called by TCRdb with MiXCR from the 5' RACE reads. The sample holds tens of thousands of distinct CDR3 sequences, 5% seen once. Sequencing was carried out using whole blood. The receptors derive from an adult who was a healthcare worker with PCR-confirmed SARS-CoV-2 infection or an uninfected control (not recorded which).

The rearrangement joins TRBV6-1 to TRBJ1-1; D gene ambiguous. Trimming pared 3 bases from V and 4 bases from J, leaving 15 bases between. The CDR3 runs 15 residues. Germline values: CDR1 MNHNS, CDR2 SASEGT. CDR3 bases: TGTGCCAGCAGTGACGATGTCCGGGCCAGCACTGAAGCTTTCTTT. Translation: CASSDDVRASTEAFF.

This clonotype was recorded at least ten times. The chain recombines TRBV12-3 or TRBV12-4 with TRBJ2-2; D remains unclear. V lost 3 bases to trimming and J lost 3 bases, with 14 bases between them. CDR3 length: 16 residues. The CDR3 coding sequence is TGTGCCAGCAGTTTTAATCGGTTCGCAGACACCGGGGAGCTGTTTTTT. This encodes CASSFNRFADTGELFF.

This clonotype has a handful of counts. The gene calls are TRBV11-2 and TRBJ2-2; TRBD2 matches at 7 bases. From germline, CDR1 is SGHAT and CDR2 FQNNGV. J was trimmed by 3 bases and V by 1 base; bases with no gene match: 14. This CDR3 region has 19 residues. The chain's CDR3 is CASSLGRGRLAPHTGELFF. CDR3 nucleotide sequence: TGTGCCAGCAGCTTAGGACGGGGAAGACTAGCCCCTCACACCGGGGAGCTGTTTTTT.

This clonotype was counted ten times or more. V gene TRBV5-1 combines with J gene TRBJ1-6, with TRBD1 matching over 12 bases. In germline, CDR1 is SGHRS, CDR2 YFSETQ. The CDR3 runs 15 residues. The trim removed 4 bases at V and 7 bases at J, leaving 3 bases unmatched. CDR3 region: CASSQGTGGNSPLHF. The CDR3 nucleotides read TGCGCCAGCAGCCAAGGGACAGGGGGCAATTCACCCCTCCACTTT. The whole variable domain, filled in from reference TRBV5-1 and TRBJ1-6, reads KAGVTQTPRYLIKTRGQQVTLSCSPISGHRSVSWYQQTPGQGLQFLFEYFSETQRNKGNFPGRFSGRQFSNSRSEMNVSTLELGDSALYLCASSQGTGGNSPLHFGNGTRLTVT.

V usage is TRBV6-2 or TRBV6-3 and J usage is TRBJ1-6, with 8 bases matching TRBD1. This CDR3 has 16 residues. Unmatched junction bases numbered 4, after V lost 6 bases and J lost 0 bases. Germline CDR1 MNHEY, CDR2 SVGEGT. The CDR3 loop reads CASRRTGSSYNSPLHF. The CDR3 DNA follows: TGTGCCAGCAGGCGGACAGGGAGCTCCTATAATTCACCCCTCCACTTT.

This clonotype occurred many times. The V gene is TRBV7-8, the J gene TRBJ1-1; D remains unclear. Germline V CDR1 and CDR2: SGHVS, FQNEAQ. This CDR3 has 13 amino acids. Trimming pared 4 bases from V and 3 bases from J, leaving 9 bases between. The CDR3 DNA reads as TGTGCCAGCAGCTCCATGGGCCACACTGAAGCTTTCTTT. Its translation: CASSSMGHTEAFF.

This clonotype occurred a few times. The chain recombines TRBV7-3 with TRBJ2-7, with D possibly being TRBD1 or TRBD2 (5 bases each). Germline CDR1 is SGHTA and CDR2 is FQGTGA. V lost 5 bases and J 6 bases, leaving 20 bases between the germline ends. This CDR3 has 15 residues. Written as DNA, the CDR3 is TGTGCCAGCAGCCCGTCCGGGACGTCTTTTCTCGAGCAGTACTTC. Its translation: CASSPSGTSFLEQYF.

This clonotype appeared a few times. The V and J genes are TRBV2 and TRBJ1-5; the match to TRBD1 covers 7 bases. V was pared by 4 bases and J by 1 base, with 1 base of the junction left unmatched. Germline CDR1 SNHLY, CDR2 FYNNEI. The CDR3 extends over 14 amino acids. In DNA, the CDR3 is TGTGCCAGCAGTGGACAGGGAAGCAATCAGCCCCAGCATTTT. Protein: CASSGQGSNQPQHF.

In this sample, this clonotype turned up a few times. The DNA for the CDR3 is TGTGCCAGCAGTGAACACCTCTACGAGCAGTACTTC. The encoded protein is CASSEHLYEQYF. The chain links TRBV2 to TRBJ2-7; D remains unclear. Trimming left V 2 bases short and J 3 bases short, with 5 bases between. This CDR3 contains 12 residues. CDR1 is SNHLY and CDR2 is FYNNEI in the germline V gene.

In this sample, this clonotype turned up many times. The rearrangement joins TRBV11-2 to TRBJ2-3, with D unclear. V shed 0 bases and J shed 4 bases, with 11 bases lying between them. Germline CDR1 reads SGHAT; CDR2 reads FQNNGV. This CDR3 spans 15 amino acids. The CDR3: CASSLEYSVADTQYF. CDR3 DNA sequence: TGTGCCAGCAGCTTAGAGTATTCAGTCGCAGATACGCAGTATTTT.

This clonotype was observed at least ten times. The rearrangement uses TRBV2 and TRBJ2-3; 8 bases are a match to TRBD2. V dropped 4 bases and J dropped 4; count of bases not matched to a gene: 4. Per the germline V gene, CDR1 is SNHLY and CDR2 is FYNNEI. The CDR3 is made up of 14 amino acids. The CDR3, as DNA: TGTGCCAGCAGTGCCGGGACTAGTGCAGATACGCAGTATTTT. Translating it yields CASSAGTSADTQYF. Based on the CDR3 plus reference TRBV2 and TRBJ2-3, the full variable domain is EPEVTQTPSHQVTQMGQEVILRCVPISNHLYFYWYRQILGQKVEFLVSFYNNEISEKSEIFDDQFSVERPDGSNFTLKIRSTKLEDSAMYFCASSAGTSADTQYFGPGTRLTVL.

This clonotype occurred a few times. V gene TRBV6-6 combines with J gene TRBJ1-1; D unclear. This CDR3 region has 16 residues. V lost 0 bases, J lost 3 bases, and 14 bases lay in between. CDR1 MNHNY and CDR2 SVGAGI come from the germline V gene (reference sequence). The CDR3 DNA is TGTGCCAGCAGTTACTCGGCAGTCTTCATATACACTGAAGCTTTCTTT. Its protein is CASSYSAVFIYTEAFF.

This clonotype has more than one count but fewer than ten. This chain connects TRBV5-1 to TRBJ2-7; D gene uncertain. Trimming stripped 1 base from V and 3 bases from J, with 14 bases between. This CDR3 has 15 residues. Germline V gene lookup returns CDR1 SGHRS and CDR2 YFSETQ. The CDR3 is CASSLPGRSFYEQYF. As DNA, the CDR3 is TGCGCCAGCAGCTTGCCAGGACGGAGCTTCTACGAGCAGTACTTC.

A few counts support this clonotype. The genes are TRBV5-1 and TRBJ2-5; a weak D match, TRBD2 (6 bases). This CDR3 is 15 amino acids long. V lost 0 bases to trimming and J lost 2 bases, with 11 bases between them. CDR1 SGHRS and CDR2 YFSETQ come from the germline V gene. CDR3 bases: TGCGCCAGCAGCTTGGAAGACGGGAGTCAAGAGACCCAGTACTTC. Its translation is CASSLEDGSQETQYF.

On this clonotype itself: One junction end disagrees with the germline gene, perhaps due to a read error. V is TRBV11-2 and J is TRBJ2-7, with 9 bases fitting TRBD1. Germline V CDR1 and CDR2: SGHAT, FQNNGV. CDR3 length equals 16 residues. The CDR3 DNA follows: TGTGTCAGCACCCCTCGGCCGGGACAGGGAGCCTACGAGCAGTACTTC. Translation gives CVSTPRPGQGAYEQYF.

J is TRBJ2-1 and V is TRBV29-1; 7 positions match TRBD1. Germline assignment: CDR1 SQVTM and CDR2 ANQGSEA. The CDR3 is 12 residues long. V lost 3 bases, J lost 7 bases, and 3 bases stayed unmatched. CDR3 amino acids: CSVEGRGNEQFF. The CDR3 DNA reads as TGCAGCGTTGAGGGCAGGGGGAATGAGCAGTTCTTC.

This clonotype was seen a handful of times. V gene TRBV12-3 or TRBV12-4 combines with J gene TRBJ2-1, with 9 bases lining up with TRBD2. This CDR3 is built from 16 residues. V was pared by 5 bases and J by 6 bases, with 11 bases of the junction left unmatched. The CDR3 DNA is TGTGCCAGCAGTCTACTTAGCGGGGGCCTTGCCAATGAGCAGTTCTTC. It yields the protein CASSLLSGGLANEQFF.

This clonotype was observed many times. The DNA for the CDR3 is TGCGCCAGCAGTGACGGCGCTCTTTACGAGCAGTACTTC. Its protein is CASSDGALYEQYF. This chain connects TRBV10-1 to TRBJ2-7; D is undetermined. This CDR3 has 13 amino acids. Germline CDR1 and CDR2: WNHNN and SYGVQD (reference sequence). V lost 3 bases, J lost 4 bases, and 10 bases lay in between.

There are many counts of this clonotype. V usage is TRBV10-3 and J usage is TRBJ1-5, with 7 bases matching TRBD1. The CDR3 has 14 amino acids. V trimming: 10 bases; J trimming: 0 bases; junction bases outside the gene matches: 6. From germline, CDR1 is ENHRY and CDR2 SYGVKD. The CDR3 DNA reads TGTGCCACAACCGGGACAGCTAGCAATCAGCCCCAGCATTTT. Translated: CATTGTASNQPQHF.

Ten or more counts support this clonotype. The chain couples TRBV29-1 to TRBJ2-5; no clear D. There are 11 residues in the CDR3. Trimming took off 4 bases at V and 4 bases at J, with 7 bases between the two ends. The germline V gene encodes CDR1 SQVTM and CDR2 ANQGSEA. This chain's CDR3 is CSVGGVETQYF. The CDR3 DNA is TGCAGCGTTGGTGGAGTAGAGACCCAGTACTTC.

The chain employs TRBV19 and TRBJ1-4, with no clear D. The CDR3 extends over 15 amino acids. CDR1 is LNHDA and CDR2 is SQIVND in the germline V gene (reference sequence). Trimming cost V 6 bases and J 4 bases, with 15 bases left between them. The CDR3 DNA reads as TGTGCCAGTAGAAGTCGCCCGGTCGGTAATGAAAAACTGTTTTTT. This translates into CASRSRPVGNEKLFF.

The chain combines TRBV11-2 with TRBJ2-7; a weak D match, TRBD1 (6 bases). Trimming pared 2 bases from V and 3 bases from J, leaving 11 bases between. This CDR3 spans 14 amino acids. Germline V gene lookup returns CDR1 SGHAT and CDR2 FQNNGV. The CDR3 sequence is CASSLQDSLYEQYF. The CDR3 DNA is TGTGCCAGCAGCTTACAGGACAGCCTCTACGAGCAGTACTTC.

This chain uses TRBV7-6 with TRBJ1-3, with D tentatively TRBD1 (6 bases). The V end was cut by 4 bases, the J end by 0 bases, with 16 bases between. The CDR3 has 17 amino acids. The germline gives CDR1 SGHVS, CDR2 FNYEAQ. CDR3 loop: CASSSLGQFHSGNTIYF. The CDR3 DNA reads TGTGCCAGCAGCTCATTAGGACAGTTTCACTCTGGAAACACCATATATTTT.

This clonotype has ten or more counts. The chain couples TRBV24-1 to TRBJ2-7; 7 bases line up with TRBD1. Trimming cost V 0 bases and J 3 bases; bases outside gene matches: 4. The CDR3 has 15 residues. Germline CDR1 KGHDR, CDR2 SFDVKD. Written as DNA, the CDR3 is TGTGCCACCAGTGATTTGATAGGGGGCCACTACGAGCAGTACTTC. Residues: CATSDLIGGHYEQYF.

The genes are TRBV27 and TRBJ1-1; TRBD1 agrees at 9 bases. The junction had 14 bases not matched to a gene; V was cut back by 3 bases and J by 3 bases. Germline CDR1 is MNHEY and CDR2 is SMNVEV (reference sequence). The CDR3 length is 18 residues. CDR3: CASSLAPSGTGLDTEAFF. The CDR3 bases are TGTGCCAGCAGTTTGGCCCCCTCCGGGACAGGGCTTGACACTGAAGCTTTCTTT.

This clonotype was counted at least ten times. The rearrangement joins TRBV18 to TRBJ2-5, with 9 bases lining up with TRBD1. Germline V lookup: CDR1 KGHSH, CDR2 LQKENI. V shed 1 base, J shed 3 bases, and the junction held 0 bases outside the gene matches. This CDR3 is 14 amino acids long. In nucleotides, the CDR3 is TGTGCCAGCTCACCACGGACAGGGGAAGAGACCCAGTACTTC. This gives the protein CASSPRTGEETQYF.

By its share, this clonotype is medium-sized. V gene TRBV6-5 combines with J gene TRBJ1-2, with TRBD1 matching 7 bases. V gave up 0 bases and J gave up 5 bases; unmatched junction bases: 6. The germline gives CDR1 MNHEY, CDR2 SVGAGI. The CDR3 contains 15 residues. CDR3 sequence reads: CASSYSGRGNYGYTF. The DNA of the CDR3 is TGTGCCAGCAGTTACTCCGGCAGGGGGAATTATGGCTACACCTTC.